The 25 T cell receptor beta chains below come from one sample, sequenced in a study of T cells in Graves' hyperthyroidism and ophthalmopathy (dated by TCRdb to the late 2010s). The library was prepared using multiplex PCR. The listed sequencing device is Illumina HiSeq 2000. The TCR beta CDR3 regions were amplified from RNA transcripts. The first round of RT-PCR for the TCR CDR3 was performed with the HTBI primer set and the Qiagen OneStep RT-PCR kit. Using fastp trimming at Q25 and MiXCR clonotype assembly, TCRdb reanalyzed the public sequencing data and kept in-frame beta chains. Here each entry gathers all rows of one CDR3 protein and keeps the most common genes and DNA. A total of 550,000 to 600,000 distinct CDR3 sequences appear in this sample, more than 13% of them only once. The ten most abundant clones make up approximately 6.4% of the sample. Sequencing used blood. The receptors were gathered from a woman under 30 with Graves' ophthalmopathy.

The V gene is TRBV6-9, the J gene TRBJ2-1; TRBD2 agrees at 9 bases. CDR1 and CDR2 (germline): MNHGY, SVAAGI. The CDR3 covers 15 residues. V gave up 3 bases and J gave up 6 bases; unmatched junction bases: 6. The chain's CDR3 is CASSYGSRGGNEQFF. CDR3 DNA: TGTGCCAGCAGTTACGGCTCGCGGGGGGGCAATGAGCAGTTCTTC.

This clonotype occurred many times. This rearrangement joins TRBV28 to TRBJ1-1; possibly TRBD1 for D (6 bases). Germline-derived CDR1 and CDR2 are MDHEN and SYDVKM. V was clipped by 6 bases and J by 7 bases, with 15 bases between them. The CDR3 has 13 residues. The CDR3: CASRIGGRNEAFF. The CDR3 nucleotides read TGTGCCAGCAGAATAGGGGGGCGGAATGAAGCTTTCTTT.

To note about this clonotype: No conserved phenylalanine or tryptophan is present at the end of the CDR3, so a read error is the likely explanation. The chain combines TRBV27 with TRBJ1-5, with D uncertain. Germline V gene data show CDR1 as MNHEY and CDR2 as SMNVEV (reference sequence). V was cut by 0 bases and J by 6 bases, with 9 bases left in between. The CDR3 loop spans 14 amino acids. As DNA, the CDR3 is TGTGCCAGCAGTTTATCAGGGAGCGGTCAGCCCCAGCATTCT. It encodes CASSLSGSGQPQHS.

This clonotype was recorded many times. This chain connects TRBV28 to TRBJ2-1, with 7 bases matching TRBD2. V was clipped by 4 bases and J by 3 bases; unmatched bases: 9. This CDR3 contains 16 residues. The germline CDR1 and CDR2 sequences are MDHEN and SYDVKM. CDR3 protein: CASSSGGSPNYNEQFF. CDR3 nucleotides: TGTGCCAGCAGTTCAGGCGGGAGCCCAAACTACAATGAGCAGTTCTTC. The full variable domain, with the rest looked up from reference TRBV28 and TRBJ2-1, is DVKVTQSSRYLVKRTGEKVFLECVQDMDHENMFWYRQDPGLGLRLIYFSYDVKMKEKGDIPEGYSVSREKKERFSLILESASTNQTSMYLCASSSGGSPNYNEQFFGPGTRLTVL.

With respect to this clonotype: A much larger clone is a single base away; this may be a read error. The rearrangement links TRBV5-4 to TRBJ2-5; TRBD2 matches at 12 bases. V lost 3 bases and J lost 3; bases outside the gene matches: 3. The CDR3 runs to 15 residues. Per the germline V gene, CDR1 is SGHNT and CDR2 is YYREEE (reference sequence). CDR3 coding DNA: TGTGCCAGCAGCTCGACTAGCGGGAGCGAAGAGACCCAGTACTTC. Protein sequence: CASSSTSGSEETQYF.

The chain recombines TRBV27 with TRBJ1-2; D is perhaps TRBD1 (6 bases). The germline V and J ends were trimmed by 6 bases and 4 bases, with 15 bases remaining between them. This CDR3 spans 14 amino acids. Germline values: CDR1 MNHEY, CDR2 SMNVEV (reference sequence). Written as DNA, the CDR3 is TGTGCCAGCAGGAGACTACAGGGAACCTATGGCTACACCTTC. The encoded protein is CASRRLQGTYGYTF.

A few counts support this clonotype. The CDR3 here is CASSLSVDSGNTIYF. As DNA, the CDR3 is TGTGCCAGCAGTTTATCGGTCGACTCTGGAAACACCATATATTTT. This chain uses TRBV27 with TRBJ1-3; no clear D. CDR3 size: 15 residues. Germline lookup yields CDR1 MNHEY and CDR2 SMNVEV (reference sequence). Trimming pared 0 bases from V and 0 bases from J, leaving 6 bases between.

CDR3 in DNA: TGTGCCAGCAGTGTTCTCGGGGGGGTTGAAAAACTGTTTTTT. Translated: CASSVLGGVEKLFF. This chain joins TRBV27 and TRBJ1-4; D might be TRBD1 (5 bases). V lost 5 bases and J lost 7, with 14 bases in between. The CDR3 totals 14 residues. The V gene's germline CDR1 is MNHEY and CDR2 SMNVEV (reference sequence).

This clonotype was recorded many times. The V and J genes are TRBV20-1 and TRBJ1-2; a possible D gene is TRBD1 (5 bases). The germline V gene encodes CDR1 DFQATT and CDR2 SNEGSKA (reference sequence). Trimming removed 0 bases from V and 2 bases from J, with 7 bases in between. This CDR3 is 13 amino acids long. The CDR3: CSARDDRNYGYTF. The CDR3 nucleotides read TGCAGTGCTAGAGATGACAGAAACTATGGCTACACCTTC.

The genes are TRBV12-3 or TRBV12-4 and TRBJ1-2; 8 nucleotides align to TRBD1. This CDR3 region has 17 residues. The ends lost 3 bases at V and 2 bases at J; junction bases unmatched: 11. The CDR3 region is CASSFTPRPGGNYGYTF. The DNA of the CDR3 is TGTGCCAGCAGTTTTACGCCCCGTCCAGGGGGCAACTATGGCTACACCTTC.

This sequence joins TRBV3-1 and TRBJ2-5, with D unresolved. V was trimmed by 3 bases and J by 4 bases, leaving 15 bases between them. Germline CDR1 LGHDT, CDR2 YNNKEL (reference sequence). This CDR3 has 15 amino acids. CDR3 DNA: TGTGCCAGCAGCCACCCTACCCCCGCCATAGAGACCCAGTACTTC. As protein: CASSHPTPAIETQYF.

Many counts were recorded for this clonotype. The chain joins TRBV11-2 to TRBJ2-7; D gene uncertain. V shed 0 bases and J shed 2 bases, with 11 bases lying between them. The germline V gene has CDR1 SGHAT and CDR2 FQNNGV. This CDR3 is 15 amino acids long. Here the CDR3 DNA reads TGTGCCAGCAGCTTAGAGGGTCAGGCGACCTACGAGCAGTACTTC. Protein: CASSLEGQATYEQYF.

There are many counts of this clonotype. The J gene is TRBJ2-1, the V gene TRBV15, with TRBD2 matching 7 bases. The V gene end was trimmed by 5 bases and the J gene end by 9 bases; junction bases not matched to a gene: 16. The CDR3 consists of 16 residues. The germline V gene has CDR1 LNHNV and CDR2 YYDKDF (reference sequence). CDR3 in DNA: TGTGCCACCAGCCGACGTAGCGGGTATGGGATTGGTGAGCAGTTCTTC. It codes for CATSRRSGYGIGEQFF.

This clonotype has only a few counts. V is TRBV9 and J is TRBJ2-7, with TRBD1 identical over 9 bases. Trimming took 0 bases from V and 4 from J; bases not matched to a gene: 5. The CDR3 runs to 15 residues. Per the germline V gene, CDR1 is SGDLS and CDR2 is YYNGEE. CDR3 bases: TGTGCCAGCAGCGTAGGGGGACAGGGTACTTACGAGCAGTACTTC. Translated, it gives CASSVGGQGTYEQYF.

This clonotype has just a few counts. The chain employs TRBV19 and TRBJ2-1; D is undetermined. The V gene's germline CDR1 is LNHDA and CDR2 SQIVND (reference sequence). CDR3 length: 17 residues. V shed 6 bases and J shed 0 bases, with 18 bases lying between them. CDR3 sequence: CASSLTPSRSSYNEQFF. CDR3 nucleotide sequence: TGTGCCAGTAGCCTAACGCCATCGCGGAGCTCCTACAATGAGCAGTTCTTC.

This clonotype was seen ten or more times. This chain links TRBV6-6 with TRBJ2-7, with 10 bases identical to TRBD2. Germline V CDR1 and CDR2: MNHNY, SVGAGI (reference sequence). This CDR3 is built from 16 residues. V shed 0 bases, J shed 4 bases, and the junction held 6 bases outside the gene matches. Here the CDR3 reads CASSYSRTSGNYEQYF. The CDR3 nucleotides read TGTGCCAGCAGTTACTCCCGGACTAGCGGAAATTACGAGCAGTACTTC.

This clonotype was counted ten times or more. The chain joins TRBV16 to TRBJ2-7; D possibly uses TRBD1 or TRBD2 (5 bases each). With 4 bases removed from V and 2 bases from J, the gap between germline ends came to 15 bases. CDR1 is KGHSY and CDR2 is FQNENV in the germline V gene. The CDR3 contains 15 residues. CDR3 in amino acids: CASSRGAGGAYEQYF. The DNA of the CDR3 is TGTGCCAGCAGCCGTGGGGCGGGCGGTGCCTACGAGCAGTACTTC.

This clonotype was recorded many times. The gene calls are TRBV28 and TRBJ1-5; the D is unclear. CDR1 and CDR2 (germline): MDHEN, SYDVKM. This CDR3 has 12 amino acids. Trimming took off 8 bases at V and 0 bases at J, with 5 bases between the two ends. DNA for the CDR3: TGTGCCAGCTTCAATAGCAATCAGCCCCAGCATTTT. Translated, it gives CASFNSNQPQHF.

This clonotype has a count of ten or more. The gene calls are TRBV9 and TRBJ2-7; D remains ambiguous. The V gene lost 0 bases and the J gene lost 3 bases, with 16 bases spanning the gap. The germline V gene encodes CDR1 SGDLS and CDR2 YYNGEE. CDR3 length equals 16 residues. CDR3 DNA sequence: TGTGCCAGCAGCGTAGGCTTGGTGGGCCCCGGCTACGAGCAGTACTTC. Translation gives CASSVGLVGPGYEQYF.

This clonotype was observed at least ten times. The rearrangement joins TRBV12-3 or TRBV12-4 to TRBJ1-1; D not resolved. The V end lost 8 bases, the J end lost 6 bases, and 7 bases lay between the germline ends. The CDR3 loop spans 10 amino acids. The CDR3 sequence is CASEGSEAFF. Here the CDR3 DNA reads TGTGCCAGCGAGGGATCTGAAGCTTTCTTT.

This clonotype was counted many times. The chain uses TRBV7-2 and TRBJ1-1; 7 bases are a match to TRBD1. V shed 5 bases, J shed 4 bases, and the junction held 10 bases outside the gene matches. The length of the CDR3 is 15 residues. The V gene's germline CDR1 is SGHTA and CDR2 FQGNSA. CDR3 DNA: TGTGCCAGCAGCCTTCAGACAGGGACAGTCACTGAAGCTTTCTTT. It codes for CASSLQTGTVTEAFF. The full variable domain, in which reference TRBV7-2 and TRBJ1-1 provide the parts outside the CDR3, is GAGVSQSPSNKVTEKGKDVELRCDPISGHTALYWYRQSLGQGLEFLIYFQGNSAPDKSGLPSDRFSAERTGGSVSTLTIQRTQQEDSAVYLCASSLQTGTVTEAFFGQGTRLTVV.

In this sample, this clonotype turned up many times. The chain has TRBV2 and TRBJ1-4, with 8 bases aligning to TRBD1. The CDR3 consists of 13 residues. Germline V gene sequence: CDR1 SNHLY, CDR2 FYNNEI. V lost 7 bases, J lost 8 bases, and 6 bases stayed unmatched. CDR3 sequence (DNA): TGTGCCAGCATAGGCAGGGGGCGAGAAAAACTGTTTTTT. Its translation: CASIGRGREKLFF.

This chain uses TRBV20-1 with TRBJ2-3; 12 nucleotides align to TRBD2. The CDR3 extends over 20 amino acids. The V gene's germline CDR1 is DFQATT and CDR2 SNEGSKA (reference sequence). The V segment lost 4 bases and the J segment 0 bases; nucleotides outside the gene matches: 17. In DNA form, the CDR3 reads TGCAGTGCTATCCCTCAGACTAGCGGGAGAGGAGTGAGTAGCACAGATACGCAGTATTTT. Translating gives CSAIPQTSGRGVSSTDTQYF.

This clonotype was observed many times. This chain connects TRBV28 to TRBJ1-1; no clear D gene. Germline loops: CDR1 MDHEN, CDR2 SYDVKM. The CDR3 is made up of 14 amino acids. Trimming took off 6 bases at V and 0 bases at J, with 11 bases between the two ends. The DNA for the CDR3 is TGTGCCAGCAGGTTGTCAGAGATGAACACTGAAGCTTTCTTT. The encoded protein is CASRLSEMNTEAFF. The whole variable domain, filled in from reference TRBV28 and TRBJ1-1, reads DVKVTQSSRYLVKRTGEKVFLECVQDMDHENMFWYRQDPGLGLRLIYFSYDVKMKEKGDIPEGYSVSREKKERFSLILESASTNQTSMYLCASRLSEMNTEAFFGQGTRLTVV.

This clonotype occurred a few times. This sequence joins TRBV4-1 and TRBJ2-3, with 10 bases matching TRBD2. V lost 4 bases, J lost 4 bases, and 11 bases stayed unmatched. The CDR3 contains 17 residues. Germline V CDR1 and CDR2: MGHRA, YSYEKL. In DNA, the CDR3 is TGCGCCAGCAGCCCCCGAGGAGACAGCGGGAGGGCAGATACGCAGTATTTT. This encodes CASSPRGDSGRADTQYF.